These T cell receptor beta chains were read from a single sample in a study of cytomegalovirus exposure and HLA in healthy donors. Libraries were prepared by immunoSEQ multiplex PCR; TCRdb keeps only in-frame clonotypes and omits some of them. The sample lists fewer than 100,000 clones, roughly 76% occurring once. The sequenced sample was PBMCs. The receptors derive from a man between 40 and 49 years old in good health and CMV-seronegative. CDR3s include the opening cysteine and the closing phenylalanine or tryptophan. The order of the fields is J gene, V gene, CDR3 protein.

>TRBJ1-5|TRBV19
CATYPGQGGNQPQHF
>TRBJ1-2|TRBV4-3
CASSQGPANYGYTF
>TRBJ2-7|TRBV30
CAWRLPSGNRFEQYF
>TRBJ2-7|TRBV7-6
CASSLVGESYEQYF
>TRBJ2-3|TRBV7-7
CASSSGLAGDTDTQYF
>TRBJ1-6|TRBV11-3
CASSLDRDSPHQSAPLHF
>TRBJ1-3|TRBV7-8
CASSLERVVGNTIYF
>TRBJ2-1|TRBV4-3
CASSLKPSGRDEQFF
>TRBJ1-5|TRBV27
CASSLSSNQPQHF
>TRBJ1-2|TRBV5-1
CASSLATGEGYTF